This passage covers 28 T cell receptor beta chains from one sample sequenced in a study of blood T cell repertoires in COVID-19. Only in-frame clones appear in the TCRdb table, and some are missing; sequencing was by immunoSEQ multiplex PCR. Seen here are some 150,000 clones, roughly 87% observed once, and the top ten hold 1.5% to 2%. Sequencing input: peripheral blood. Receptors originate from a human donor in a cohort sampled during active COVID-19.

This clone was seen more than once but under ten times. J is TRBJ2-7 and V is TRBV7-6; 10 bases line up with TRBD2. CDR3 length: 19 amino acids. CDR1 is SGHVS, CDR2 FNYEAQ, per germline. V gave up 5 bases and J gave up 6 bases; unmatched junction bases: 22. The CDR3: CASSATMSLAGAPAAEQYF. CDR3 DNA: TGTGCCAGCAGCGCGACGATGAGCCTAGCGGGGGCCCCAGCGGCCGAGCAGTACTTC.

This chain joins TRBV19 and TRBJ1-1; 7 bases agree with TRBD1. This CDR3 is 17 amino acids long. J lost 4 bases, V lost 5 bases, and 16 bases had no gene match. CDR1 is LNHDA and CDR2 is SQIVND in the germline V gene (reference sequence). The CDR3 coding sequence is TGTGCCAGTAGTTTGAACAGGGGATATGGAGGGGGCACTGAAGCTTTCTTT. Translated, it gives CASSLNRGYGGGTEAFF. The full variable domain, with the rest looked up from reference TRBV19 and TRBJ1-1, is DGGITQSPKYLFRKEGQNVTLSCEQNLNHDAMYWYRQDPGQGLRLIYYSQIVNDFQKGDIAEGYSVSREKKESFPLTVTSAQKNPTAFYLCASSLNRGYGGGTEAFFGQGTRLTVV.

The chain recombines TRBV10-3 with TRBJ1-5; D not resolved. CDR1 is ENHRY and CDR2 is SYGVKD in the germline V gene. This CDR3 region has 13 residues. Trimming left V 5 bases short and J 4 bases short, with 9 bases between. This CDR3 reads CAISTGVNQPQHF. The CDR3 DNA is TGTGCCATCAGTACTGGTGTTAATCAGCCCCAGCATTTT.

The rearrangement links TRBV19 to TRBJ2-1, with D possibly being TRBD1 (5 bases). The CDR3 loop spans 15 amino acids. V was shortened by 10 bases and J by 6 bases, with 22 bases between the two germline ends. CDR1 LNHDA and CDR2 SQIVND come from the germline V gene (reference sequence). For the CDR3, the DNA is TGTGCCACCACCCCCCCCATCTGGGGCGGCAATGAGCAGTTCTTC. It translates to CATTPPIWGGNEQFF.

CDR3 nucleotide sequence: TGTGCCAGCAGGTTTCGACAGGGGGCGACTTTCTTT. It specifies CASRFRQGATFF. The chain uses TRBV6-5 and TRBJ1-1; TRBD1 aligns across 10 bases. The V segment lost 6 bases and the J segment 12 bases; nucleotides outside the gene matches: 7. CDR3 length: 12 amino acids. Germline CDR1 is MNHEY and CDR2 is SVGAGI.

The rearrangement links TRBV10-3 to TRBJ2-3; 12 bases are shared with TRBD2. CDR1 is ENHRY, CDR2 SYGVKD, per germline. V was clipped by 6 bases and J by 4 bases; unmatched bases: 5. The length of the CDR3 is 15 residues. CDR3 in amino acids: CAISTASGGADTQYF. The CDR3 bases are TGTGCCATCAGCACCGCTAGCGGGGGGGCAGATACGCAGTATTTT.

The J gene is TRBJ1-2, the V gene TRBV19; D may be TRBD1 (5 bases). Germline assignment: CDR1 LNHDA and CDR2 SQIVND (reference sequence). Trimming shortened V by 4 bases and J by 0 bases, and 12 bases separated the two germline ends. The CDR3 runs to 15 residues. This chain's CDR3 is CASSTKTVPNYGYTF. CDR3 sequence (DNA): TGTGCCAGTAGTACCAAGACAGTACCTAACTATGGCTACACCTTC.

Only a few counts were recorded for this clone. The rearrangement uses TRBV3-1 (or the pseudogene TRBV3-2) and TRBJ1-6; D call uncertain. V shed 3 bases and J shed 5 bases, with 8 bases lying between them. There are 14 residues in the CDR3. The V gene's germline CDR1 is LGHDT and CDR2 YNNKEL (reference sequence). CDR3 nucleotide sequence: TGTGCCAGCAGCCAGCGCTCGGATAATTCACCCCTCCACTTT. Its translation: CASSQRSDNSPLHF.

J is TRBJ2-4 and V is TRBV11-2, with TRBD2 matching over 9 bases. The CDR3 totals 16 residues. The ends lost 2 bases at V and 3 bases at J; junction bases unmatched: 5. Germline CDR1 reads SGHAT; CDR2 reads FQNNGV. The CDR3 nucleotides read TGTGCCAGCAGCTTAATTAGCGGGGGATTCAAAAACATTCAGTACTTC. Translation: CASSLISGGFKNIQYF.

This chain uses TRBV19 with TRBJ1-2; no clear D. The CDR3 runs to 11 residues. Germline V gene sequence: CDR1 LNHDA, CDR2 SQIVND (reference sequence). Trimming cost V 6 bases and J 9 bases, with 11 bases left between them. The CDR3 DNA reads TGTGCCAGTAGCGATACACCGAGCTACACCTTC. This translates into CASSDTPSYTF.

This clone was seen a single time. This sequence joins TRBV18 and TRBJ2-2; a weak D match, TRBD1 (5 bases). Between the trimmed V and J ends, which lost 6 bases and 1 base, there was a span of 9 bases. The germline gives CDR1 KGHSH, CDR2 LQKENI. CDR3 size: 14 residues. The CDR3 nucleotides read TGTGCCAGCTCTACCACAGGGAACACCGGGGAGCTGTTTTTT. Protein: CASSTTGNTGELFF.

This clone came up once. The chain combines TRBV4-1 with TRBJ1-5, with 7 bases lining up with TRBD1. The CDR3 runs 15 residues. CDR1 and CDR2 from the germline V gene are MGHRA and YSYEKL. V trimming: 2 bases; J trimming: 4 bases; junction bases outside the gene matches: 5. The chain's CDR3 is CASSQPGTDNQPQHF. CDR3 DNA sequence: TGCGCCAGCAGCCAACCCGGGACAGATAATCAGCCCCAGCATTTT.

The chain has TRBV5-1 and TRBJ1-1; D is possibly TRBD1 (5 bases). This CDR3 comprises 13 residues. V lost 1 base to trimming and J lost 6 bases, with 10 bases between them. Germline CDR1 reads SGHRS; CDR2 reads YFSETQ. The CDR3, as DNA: TGCGCCAGCAGCTTGATTTGGGGGGCTGAAGCTTTCTTT. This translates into CASSLIWGAEAFF.

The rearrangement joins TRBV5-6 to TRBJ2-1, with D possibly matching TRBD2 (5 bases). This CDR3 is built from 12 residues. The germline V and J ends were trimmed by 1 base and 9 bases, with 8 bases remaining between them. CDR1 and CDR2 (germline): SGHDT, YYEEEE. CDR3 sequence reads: CASSLTGVEQFF. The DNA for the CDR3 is TGTGCCAGCAGCTTGACCGGGGTTGAGCAGTTCTTC.

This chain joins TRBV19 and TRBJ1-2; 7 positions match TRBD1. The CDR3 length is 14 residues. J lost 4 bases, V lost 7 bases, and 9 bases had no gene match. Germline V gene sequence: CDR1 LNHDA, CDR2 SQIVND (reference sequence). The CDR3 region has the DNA TGTGCCAGTAAGGGGGCTCTTTCCACCTATGGCTACACCTTC. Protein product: CASKGALSTYGYTF.

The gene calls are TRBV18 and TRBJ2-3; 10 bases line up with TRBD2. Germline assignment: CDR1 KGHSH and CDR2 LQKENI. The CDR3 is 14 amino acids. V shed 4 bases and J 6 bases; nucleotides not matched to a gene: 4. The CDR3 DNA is TGTGCCAGCTCACGAGCGGGGGGGTTTGATACGCAGTATTTT. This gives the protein CASSRAGGFDTQYF.

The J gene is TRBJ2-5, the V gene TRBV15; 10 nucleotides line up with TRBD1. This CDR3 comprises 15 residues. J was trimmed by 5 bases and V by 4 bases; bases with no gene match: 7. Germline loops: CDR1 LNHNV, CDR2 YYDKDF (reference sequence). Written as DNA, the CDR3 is TGTGCCACCAGCACGGGGACAGGGGATGTGGAGACCCAGTACTTC. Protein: CATSTGTGDVETQYF.

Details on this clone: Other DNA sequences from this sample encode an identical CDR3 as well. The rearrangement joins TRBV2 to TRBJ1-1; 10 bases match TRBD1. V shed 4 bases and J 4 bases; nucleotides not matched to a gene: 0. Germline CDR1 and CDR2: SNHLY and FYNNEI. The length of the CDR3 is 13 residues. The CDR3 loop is CASSGTGGTEAFF. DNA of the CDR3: TGTGCCAGCAGTGGGACAGGGGGCACTGAAGCTTTCTTT.

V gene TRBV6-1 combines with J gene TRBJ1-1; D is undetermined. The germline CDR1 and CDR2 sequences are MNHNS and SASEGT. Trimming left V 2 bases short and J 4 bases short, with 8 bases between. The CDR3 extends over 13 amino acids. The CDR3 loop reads CASSELSPTEAFF. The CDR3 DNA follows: TGTGCCAGCAGTGAATTGAGCCCCACTGAAGCTTTCTTT.

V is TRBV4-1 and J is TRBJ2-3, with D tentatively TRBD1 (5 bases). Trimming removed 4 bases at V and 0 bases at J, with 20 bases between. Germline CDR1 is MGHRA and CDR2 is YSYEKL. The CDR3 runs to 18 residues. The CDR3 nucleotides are TGCGCCAGCAGCCTCCCCCCGAGGACAATTACTAGCACAGATACGCAGTATTTT. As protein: CASSLPPRTITSTDTQYF.

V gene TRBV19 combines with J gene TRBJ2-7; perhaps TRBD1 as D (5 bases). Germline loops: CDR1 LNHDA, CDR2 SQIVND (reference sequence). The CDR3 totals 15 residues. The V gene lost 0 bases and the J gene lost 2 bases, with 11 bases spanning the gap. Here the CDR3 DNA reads TGTGCCAGTAGTATAGATGCAGGGAACCCCTACGAGCAGTACTTC. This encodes CASSIDAGNPYEQYF.

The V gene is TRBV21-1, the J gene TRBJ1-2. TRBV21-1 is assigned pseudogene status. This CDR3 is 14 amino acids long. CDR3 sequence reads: CASSKRRVGYGYTF. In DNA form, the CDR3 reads TGTGCCAGCAGCAAAAGGAGGGTCGGCTATGGCTACACCTTC.

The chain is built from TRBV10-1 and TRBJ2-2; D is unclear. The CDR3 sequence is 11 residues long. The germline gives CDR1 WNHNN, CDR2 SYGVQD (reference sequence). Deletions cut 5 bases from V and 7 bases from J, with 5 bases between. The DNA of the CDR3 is TGCGCCAGCAGTTTTAACGGGGAGCTGTTTTTT. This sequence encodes CASSFNGELFF.

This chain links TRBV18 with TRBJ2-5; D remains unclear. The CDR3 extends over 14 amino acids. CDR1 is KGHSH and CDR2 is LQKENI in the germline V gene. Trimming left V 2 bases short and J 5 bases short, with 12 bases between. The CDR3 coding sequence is TGTGCCAGCTCACCAAGAGGCTATGACGAGACCCAGTACTTC. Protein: CASSPRGYDETQYF.

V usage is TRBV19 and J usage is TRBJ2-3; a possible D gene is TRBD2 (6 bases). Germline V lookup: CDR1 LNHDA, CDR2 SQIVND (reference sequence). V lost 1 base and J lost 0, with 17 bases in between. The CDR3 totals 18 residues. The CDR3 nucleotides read TGTGCCAGTAGTATAGGACTAGAAGAGGACTATAGCACAGATACGCAGTATTTT. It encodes CASSIGLEEDYSTDTQYF.

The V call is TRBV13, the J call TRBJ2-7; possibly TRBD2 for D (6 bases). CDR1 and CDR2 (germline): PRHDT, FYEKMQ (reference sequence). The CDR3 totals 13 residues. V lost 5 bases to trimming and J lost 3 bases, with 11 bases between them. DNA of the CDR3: TGTGCCAGCAGCGAGGGACTGTTCTACGAGCAGTACTTC. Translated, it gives CASSEGLFYEQYF.

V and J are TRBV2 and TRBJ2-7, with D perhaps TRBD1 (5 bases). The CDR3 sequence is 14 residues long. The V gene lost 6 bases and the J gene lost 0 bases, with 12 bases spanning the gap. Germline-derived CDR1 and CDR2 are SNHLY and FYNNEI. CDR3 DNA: TGTGCCAGCAGAAGACAGTTACGCTCCTACGAGCAGTACTTC. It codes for CASRRQLRSYEQYF.

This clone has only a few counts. This CDR3 is CASRTGDAYGYTF. The CDR3 DNA sequence: TGTGCCAGCAGAACAGGGGACGCCTATGGCTACACCTTC. J is TRBJ1-2 and V is TRBV27; 7 nucleotides align to TRBD1. The trim removed 6 bases at V and 4 bases at J, leaving 5 bases unmatched. The CDR3 is 13 residues long. Germline CDR1 is MNHEY and CDR2 is SMNVEV (reference sequence).